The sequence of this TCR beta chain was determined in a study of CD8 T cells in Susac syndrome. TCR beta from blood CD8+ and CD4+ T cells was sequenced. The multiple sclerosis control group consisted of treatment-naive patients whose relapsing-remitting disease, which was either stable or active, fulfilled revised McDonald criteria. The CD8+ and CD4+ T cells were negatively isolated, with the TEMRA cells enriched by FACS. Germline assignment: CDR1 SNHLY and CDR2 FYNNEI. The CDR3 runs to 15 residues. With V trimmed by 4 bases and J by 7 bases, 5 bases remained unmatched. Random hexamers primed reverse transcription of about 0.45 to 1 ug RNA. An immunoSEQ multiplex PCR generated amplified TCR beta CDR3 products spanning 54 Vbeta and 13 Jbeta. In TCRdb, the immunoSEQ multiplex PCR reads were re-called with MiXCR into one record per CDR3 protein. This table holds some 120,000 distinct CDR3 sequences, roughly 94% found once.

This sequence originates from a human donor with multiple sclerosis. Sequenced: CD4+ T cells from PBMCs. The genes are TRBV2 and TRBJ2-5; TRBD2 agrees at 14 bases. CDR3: CASSGLAGGPGTQYF. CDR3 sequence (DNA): TGTGCCAGCAGTGGACTAGCGGGAGGGCCTGGGACCCAGTACTTC.